These 14 T cell receptor beta chains share one sample of origin, sequenced in a study of cytomegalovirus exposure and HLA in healthy donors. With 60 Vbeta and 13 Jbeta primers, the PCR was carried out. Profiling relied on immunoSEQ multiplex PCR, and the TCRdb table lists in-frame clones only, not all of them. The sample consists of 150,000 to 200,000 clones, about 77% of them appearing once. Sequencing was carried out using PBMCs. All receptors come from a woman younger than 45 in good health and CMV-seropositive.

The V gene is TRBV2, the J gene TRBJ1-1; D call uncertain. CDR3 length: 15 residues. The V end was cut by 6 bases, the J end by 1 base, with 15 bases between. Looked up from germline, CDR1 is SNHLY and CDR2 is FYNNEI. The CDR3 region has the DNA TGTGCCAGCAGGCCACTAGGAACAGCGAACACTGAAGCTTTCTTT. It encodes CASRPLGTANTEAFF.

A single count supports this clone. The chain is built from TRBV11-2 and TRBJ2-7; D not certain. The CDR3 covers 14 residues. CDR1 is SGHAT, CDR2 FQNNGV, per germline. Trimming cost V 1 base and J 4 bases, with 11 bases left between them. CDR3 amino acids: CASSLVGAKYEQYF. CDR3 coding DNA: TGTGCCAGCAGCTTAGTCGGAGCAAAATACGAGCAGTACTTC. The full variable domain, rest sourced from reference TRBV11-2 and TRBJ2-7, is EAGVAQSPRYKIIEKRQSVAFWCNPISGHATLYWYQQILGQGPKLLIQFQNNGVVDDSQLPKDRFSAERLKGVDSTLKIQPAKLEDSAVYLCASSLVGAKYEQYFGPGTRLTVT.

The CDR3 is CASSFPPQEQFF. The CDR3 bases are TGTGCCAGCAGCTTCCCACCCCAGGAGCAGTTCTTC. The genes are TRBV5-4 and TRBJ2-1, with D hard to call. This CDR3 comprises 12 residues. Germline CDR1 is SGHNT and CDR2 is YYREEE (reference sequence). The germline V and J ends were trimmed by 2 bases and 10 bases, with 10 bases remaining between them.

The rearrangement joins TRBV7-2 to TRBJ1-2; 9 bases are shared with TRBD1. The CDR3 length is 17 residues. The junction had 14 bases not matched to a gene; V was cut back by 5 bases and J by 4 bases. Germline values: CDR1 SGHTA, CDR2 FQGNSA. CDR3 sequence: CASSPIPTGQGLYGYTF. The CDR3 nucleotides read TGTGCCAGCAGCCCGATTCCAACGGGACAGGGTCTCTATGGCTACACCTTC.

This clone was seen more than once but under ten times. The chain employs TRBV18 and TRBJ2-7, with 8 positions matching TRBD1. The V and J ends lost 5 bases and 6 bases, in that order; junction bases with no gene match: 6. CDR3 size: 13 residues. Germline V gives CDR1 KGHSH, CDR2 LQKENI. CDR3 loop: CASSSGTGGEQYF. The CDR3 coding sequence is TGTGCCAGCTCATCGGGGACAGGCGGCGAGCAGTACTTC.

This rearrangement joins TRBV19 to TRBJ2-7, with TRBD1 matching over 7 bases. This CDR3 is 14 amino acids long. Germline V CDR1 and CDR2: LNHDA, SQIVND (reference sequence). V was clipped by 2 bases and J by 3 bases; unmatched bases: 4. In nucleotides, the CDR3 is TGTGCCAGTAGTATAACCAGGGGGTACTACGAGCAGTACTTC. As protein: CASSITRGYYEQYF.

The chain recombines TRBV5-1 with TRBJ1-2; a possible D gene is TRBD1 (5 bases). Germline assignment: CDR1 SGHRS and CDR2 YFSETQ. The ends were cut back, 2 bases at V and 6 bases at J, with 17 bases in the middle. The CDR3 loop spans 15 amino acids. CDR3 nucleotides: TGCGCCAGCAGCTTCCGGGACTCATACCGGGATGGCTACACCTTC. This codes for CASSFRDSYRDGYTF.

The chain has TRBV10-1 and TRBJ1-5; D possibly corresponds to TRBD1 (6 bases). The germline V gene encodes CDR1 WNHNN and CDR2 SYGVQD (reference sequence). CDR3 size: 19 residues. V lost 8 bases and J 3 bases, leaving 29 bases between the germline ends. The CDR3 DNA is TGCGCCAGCGATAGACCGAACAGGGTAATCCTGGTCCTCAATCAGCCCCAGCATTTT. Its protein is CASDRPNRVILVLNQPQHF.

The chain is built from TRBV6-5 and TRBJ1-5; no definite D call. V was pared by 5 bases and J by 5 bases, with 16 bases between. CDR3 size: 15 residues. Germline loops: CDR1 MNHEY, CDR2 SVGAGI. CDR3 protein: CASSPLDFSHQPQHF. DNA for the CDR3: TGTGCCAGCAGTCCCCTTGACTTCTCGCATCAGCCCCAGCATTTT.

On this clone itself: At one end, the junction sequence differs from germline, possibly due to a read error. The V gene is TRBV14, the J gene TRBJ2-1, with D possibly being TRBD2 (7 bases). The germline CDR1 and CDR2 sequences are SGHDN and FVKESK. The CDR3 length is 13 residues. CDR3 bases: TGTGCCAGCAGACAAGGGGGGGACAATGAGCAGTTCTTC. Translation gives CASRQGGDNEQFF.

The chain couples TRBV7-2 to TRBJ1-2, with D possibly being TRBD1 (6 bases). Germline CDR1 is SGHTA and CDR2 is FQGNSA. V shed 1 base and J shed 3 bases, with 12 bases lying between them. This CDR3 contains 15 residues. CDR3 in amino acids: CASSLVGAGDYGYTF. CDR3 coding DNA: TGTGCCAGCAGCTTAGTCGGGGCAGGGGACTATGGCTACACCTTC. The full variable domain, in which reference TRBV7-2 and TRBJ1-2 provide the parts outside the CDR3, is GAGVSQSPSNKVTEKGKDVELRCDPISGHTALYWYRQSLGQGLEFLIYFQGNSAPDKSGLPSDRFSAERTGGSVSTLTIQRTQQEDSAVYLCASSLVGAGDYGYTFGSGTRLTVV.

The gene calls are TRBV9 and TRBJ2-1; 10 nucleotides agree with TRBD2. Germline V gives CDR1 SGDLS, CDR2 YYNGEE. The CDR3 contains 15 residues. Unmatched junction bases numbered 1, after V lost 0 bases and J lost 4 bases. The CDR3 DNA sequence: TGTGCCAGCAGCGTAGGGACTAGCGGATACAATGAGCAGTTCTTC. This encodes CASSVGTSGYNEQFF.

On this clone: The same CDR3 can be traced to other DNA sequences in this sample. This rearrangement joins TRBV9 to TRBJ1-3; a possible D gene is TRBD1 (5 bases). This CDR3 comprises 14 residues. V dropped 2 bases and J dropped 4 bases, with 10 bases sitting between them. Germline CDR1 is SGDLS and CDR2 is YYNGEE. CDR3: CASSVQGSGNTIYF. The CDR3 nucleotides read TGTGCCAGCAGCGTCCAGGGTTCCGGAAACACCATATATTTT. Full variable domain (remainder filled in from reference TRBV9 and TRBJ1-3): DSGVTQTPKHLITATGQRVTLRCSPRSGDLSVYWYQQSLDQGLQFLIQYYNGEERAKGNILERFSAQQFPDLHSELNLSSLELGDSALYFCASSVQGSGNTIYFGEGSWLTVV.

This clone appeared a single time. Mismatch with germline at one junction end may stem from a read error. The chain recombines TRBV7-7 with TRBJ2-1; 8 nucleotides match TRBD2. This CDR3 contains 19 residues. Germline lookup yields CDR1 SSHAT and CDR2 FNYEAQ (reference sequence). CDR3 sequence (DNA): TGTGCTAGCAGCTTAGGGGTGGGTAGGGGACTAGGAACCCACAATGAGCAGTTCTTC. Translation: CASSLGVGRGLGTHNEQFF.